Below are 16 T cell receptor beta chains sequenced from a single sample in a study of shared clonotypes between healthy human individuals. The naive CD8 population came from CD45RO-negative cells selected for CCR7, without terminally differentiated effector memory CD45RA+ cells. The assay was immunoSEQ multiplex PCR, and TCRdb's table has in-frame clones only and misses some. The data hold roughly 2.1 million clones, with about 93% observed a single time. Sequences were obtained from naive CD8+ T cells from PBMCs. These receptors originate from a young man in good health. Some clones in this sample may be carry-over from other donors' samples.

For this clone: The sample carries other DNA sequences with the same CDR3. The CDR3 reads CASSLQGPEAFF. Written as DNA, the CDR3 is TGTGCCAGCAGCTTACAGGGCCCTGAAGCTTTCTTT. V is TRBV11-2 and J is TRBJ1-1; D is perhaps TRBD1 (5 bases). The germline gives CDR1 SGHAT, CDR2 FQNNGV. Trimming removed 2 bases from V and 6 bases from J, with 7 bases in between. The CDR3 is made up of 12 amino acids.

In the case of this clone: Additional DNA sequences in this sample encode the identical CDR3. V and J are TRBV7-9 and TRBJ2-5; D not certain. The CDR3 has 12 residues. Trimming pared 1 base from V and 4 bases from J, leaving 4 bases between. CDR1 and CDR2 from the germline V gene are SEHNR and FQNEAQ (reference sequence). CDR3 sequence: CASSLGTETQYF. CDR3 bases: TGTGCCAGCAGCTTAGGGACAGAGACCCAGTACTTC. The complete variable domain, with remaining parts taken from reference TRBV7-9 and TRBJ2-5, reads DTGVSQNPRHKITKRGQNVTFRCDPISEHNRLYWYRQTLGQGPEFLTYFQNEAQLEKSRLLSDRFSAERPKGSFSTLEIQRTEQGDSAMYLCASSLGTETQYFGPGTRLLVL.

V is TRBV9 and J is TRBJ2-2; TRBD2 is a possible D gene (6 bases). V was trimmed by 0 bases and J by 2 bases, leaving 14 bases between them. The CDR3 length is 17 residues. Germline-derived CDR1 and CDR2 are SGDLS and YYNGEE. The CDR3 reads CASSVGGGLLNTGELFF. CDR3 sequence (DNA): TGTGCCAGCAGCGTAGGTGGTGGACTACTAAACACCGGGGAGCTGTTTTTT.

About this clone: Other DNA sequences in this specimen translate into the identical CDR3. The CDR3 DNA follows: TGCGCCAGCAGCCTCGACAGGGGGAGCTCCTACGAGCAGTACTTC. It yields the protein CASSLDRGSSYEQYF. The chain combines TRBV5-1 with TRBJ2-7, with 9 bases matching TRBD1. CDR1 is SGHRS and CDR2 is YFSETQ in the germline V gene. CDR3 length: 15 amino acids. Trimming cost V 4 bases and J 0 bases; bases outside gene matches: 5.

V and J are TRBV6-4 and TRBJ1-5; 9 nucleotides align to TRBD1. CDR3 size: 17 residues. Germline lookup yields CDR1 MRHNA and CDR2 SNTAGT. J lost 4 bases, V lost 7 bases, and 14 bases had no gene match. This CDR3 is CASIHHSYRGRNQPQHF. The CDR3 DNA sequence: TGTGCCAGCATACATCACTCCTACAGGGGGCGAAATCAGCCCCAGCATTTT.

The rearrangement uses TRBV11-2 and TRBJ2-7; 9 bases agree with TRBD2. In germline, CDR1 is SGHAT, CDR2 FQNNGV. The CDR3 contains 15 residues. The V gene end was trimmed by 3 bases and the J gene end by 0 bases; junction bases not matched to a gene: 3. The CDR3 DNA is TGTGCCAGCAGCTTCCATAGCGGGAGCTCCTACGAGCAGTACTTC. This gives the protein CASSFHSGSSYEQYF.

This sequence joins TRBV7-2 and TRBJ2-2, with D possibly being TRBD1 (5 bases). The germline V gene encodes CDR1 SGHTA and CDR2 FQGNSA. V lost 5 bases to trimming and J lost 4 bases, with 23 bases between them. CDR3 length equals 18 residues. CDR3 region: CASSRDDSPSVGTGELFF. CDR3 in DNA: TGTGCCAGCAGCCGAGATGACAGCCCTAGTGTCGGCACCGGGGAGCTGTTTTTT.

In nucleotides, the CDR3 is TGTGCCAGCAGTGATGGGGGGACAGGGAGAGAAGAGACCCAGTACTTC. Translation: CASSDGGTGREETQYF. The chain is built from TRBV2 and TRBJ2-5, with 9 bases matching TRBD1. Per germline, CDR1 SNHLY and CDR2 FYNNEI. CDR3 length equals 16 residues. J gave up 3 bases and V 3 bases, and 8 bases lay outside the gene matches.

A remark on this clone: This sample includes further DNA sequences coding for the same CDR3. The rearrangement links TRBV27 to TRBJ1-1; D is undetermined. The CDR3 has 15 amino acids. Trimming cost V 0 bases and J 4 bases, with 12 bases left between them. CDR1 is MNHEY and CDR2 is SMNVEV in the germline V gene (reference sequence). CDR3 nucleotide sequence: TGTGCCAGCAGTTTATCGATGGAGGGAGGCACTGAAGCTTTCTTT. Encoded protein: CASSLSMEGGTEAFF.

The genes are TRBV7-2 and TRBJ1-5; 7 positions match TRBD1. CDR1 is SGHTA, CDR2 FQGNSA, per germline. The ends lost 5 bases at V and 3 bases at J; junction bases unmatched: 10. The CDR3 runs 16 residues. CDR3 amino acids: CASSPGGPRTNQPQHF. In DNA, the CDR3 is TGTGCCAGCAGCCCAGGGGGACCCCGGACCAATCAGCCCCAGCATTTT. The whole variable domain, filled in from reference TRBV7-2 and TRBJ1-5, reads GAGVSQSPSNKVTEKGKDVELRCDPISGHTALYWYRQSLGQGLEFLIYFQGNSAPDKSGLPSDRFSAERTGGSVSTLTIQRTQQEDSAVYLCASSPGGPRTNQPQHFGDGTRLSIL.

In the case of this clone: In the same sample, other DNA sequences code for this CDR3. This chain joins TRBV7-9 and TRBJ2-3; D uncertain. Germline V CDR1 and CDR2: SEHNR, FQNEAQ (reference sequence). Trimming took 4 bases from V and 2 from J, leaving 7 bases between them. The CDR3 spans 13 residues. Here the CDR3 reads CASSSPFTDTQYF. The CDR3, as DNA: TGTGCCAGCAGCTCCCCATTCACAGATACGCAGTATTTT.

The chain couples TRBV29-1 to TRBJ1-3; 8 bases fit TRBD1. The germline V gene has CDR1 SQVTM and CDR2 ANQGSEA. The CDR3 is made up of 15 amino acids. With V trimmed by 0 bases and J by 3 bases, 4 bases remained unmatched. The CDR3 nucleotides read TGCAGCGTTGAAGATGACAGGGGACGTGGAAACACCATATATTTT. Translated, it gives CSVEDDRGRGNTIYF.

The chain employs TRBV7-2 and TRBJ2-1, with 9 bases identical to TRBD2. CDR1 and CDR2 (germline): SGHTA, FQGNSA. CDR3 length: 16 residues. Germline trimming cut 5 bases from V and 10 bases from J; bases unmatched to any gene: 15. CDR3 amino acids: CASSRRGGRARGEQFF. The CDR3 nucleotides are TGTGCCAGCAGCCGGCGGGGCGGGAGGGCAAGGGGCGAGCAGTTCTTC.

This clone was detected once. The chain links TRBV5-3 to TRBJ1-4; D perhaps matches TRBD1 (6 bases). TRBV5-3 is an ORF, and what it does is uncertain. The length of the CDR3 is 18 residues. Trimming pared 4 bases from V and 4 bases from J, leaving 23 bases between. The chain's CDR3 is CARSPGQVLRGFNEKLFF. CDR3 coding DNA: TGTGCCAGAAGCCCCGGGCAGGTTCTTAGGGGGTTTAATGAAAAACTGTTTTTT.

V is TRBV7-9 and J is TRBJ1-1; D not certain. V lost 4 bases, J lost 3 bases, and 21 bases lay in between. Germline values: CDR1 SEHNR, CDR2 FQNEAQ (reference sequence). This CDR3 is built from 17 residues. The CDR3 here is CASSSGGPIGSDTEAFF. CDR3 sequence (DNA): TGTGCCAGCAGCTCCGGCGGCCCTATTGGCTCGGACACTGAAGCTTTCTTT.

The chain recombines TRBV11-2 with TRBJ2-5; possible D gene TRBD2, 6 bases. This CDR3 comprises 16 residues. The germline V gene has CDR1 SGHAT and CDR2 FQNNGV. V gave up 1 base and J gave up 6 bases, with 18 bases separating them. The CDR3 coding sequence is TGTGCCAGCAGCTTAGGGGGTAGCGGAGCCGTAAAGACCCAGTACTTC. It specifies CASSLGGSGAVKTQYF.